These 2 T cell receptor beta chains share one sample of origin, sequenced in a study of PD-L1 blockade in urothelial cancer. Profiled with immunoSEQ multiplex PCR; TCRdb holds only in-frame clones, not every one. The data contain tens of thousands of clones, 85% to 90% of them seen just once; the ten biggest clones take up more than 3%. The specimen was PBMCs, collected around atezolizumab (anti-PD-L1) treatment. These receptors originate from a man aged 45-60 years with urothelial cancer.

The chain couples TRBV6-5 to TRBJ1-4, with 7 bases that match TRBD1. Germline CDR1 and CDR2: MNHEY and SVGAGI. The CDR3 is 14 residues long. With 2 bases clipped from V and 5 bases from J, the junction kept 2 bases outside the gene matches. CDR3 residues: CASSYTGQNEKLFF. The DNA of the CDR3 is TGTGCCAGCAGTTACACGGGACAGAATGAAAAACTGTTTTTT.

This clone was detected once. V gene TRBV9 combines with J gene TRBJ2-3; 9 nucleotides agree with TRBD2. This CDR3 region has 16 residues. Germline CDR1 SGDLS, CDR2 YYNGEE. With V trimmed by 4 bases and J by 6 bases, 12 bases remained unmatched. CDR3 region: CASSPRSSGTFDTQYF. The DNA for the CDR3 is TGTGCCAGCAGCCCTCGTTCTAGCGGGACCTTTGATACGCAGTATTTT.